This T cell receptor beta chain emerged from a study of blood T cells in healthy people across ages. Primers used in a second PCR of roughly 6 to 12 cycles were a sample-barcoded 5' primer and a J-beta primer mix. A single record per CDR3 protein comes from TCRdb applying MiXCR to the 5' RACE reads. The profile shows over 1,500,000 distinct CDR3 sequences, approximately 50% of them singletons. Trimming at V came to 4 bases and at J to 6 bases, leaving 3 bases not matched to a gene. Germline CDR1 SNHLY, CDR2 FYNNEI. The CDR3 runs to 13 residues. This clonotype was counted once. As yet, its antigen is unknown. Findings of the study overall: Long-lived donors had more naive CD4+ cells and higher diversity than aged donors. PBMCs left unsorted prevented a conclusive naive versus antigen-experienced comparison.

V gene TRBV2 combines with J gene TRBJ1-2; 9 positions agree with TRBD1. This clonotype was obtained from a woman aged 40 to 50 in good health. Specimen: blood. CDR3 DNA sequence: TGTGCCAGCAGTGGGGACAGGGACGATGGCTACACCTTC. Residues: CASSGDRDDGYTF.